By share, the clone carrying this T cell receptor (beta chain) counts as medium-sized. What it binds is unknown. This record comes from a study of a mutant IDH1 vaccine in newly diagnosed glioma. The wider study: Eight vaccine doses were administered to patients at weeks 1, 3, 5, 7, 11, 15, 19 and 23. Vaccines were begun 4-6 weeks after radiotherapy alone, or with temozolomide cycles. Of the patients given treatment, around 60% were male and about 40% were female, and a mean age of around 41 years was recorded. Patients got radiotherapy, temozolomide, or both beforehand, and most got both.

Trimming pared 0 bases from V and 7 bases from J, leaving 8 bases between. The length of the CDR3 is 14 residues. The germline V gene has CDR1 SGHNT and CDR2 YYREEE (reference sequence). The protocol was immunoSEQ multiplex PCR, while the TCRdb copy is restricted to in-frame clones and leaves out a portion. The sample holds 39,000 or so clones; about 80% are singletons and the top ten take around 5.9%. Stated time point: week 5, during vaccination. Every single dose of the vaccine, 300 ug of mutant IDH1 20-mer peptide, came with topical imiquimod. This sequence originates from a man aged 35-49 years with glioma. The chain couples TRBV5-4 to TRBJ1-6, with D unresolved. This material consisted of PBMCs, taken from a glioma patient whose treatment included an IDH1 peptide vaccine. The CDR3 protein is CASSLAVGNSPLHF. CDR3 nucleotides: TGTGCCAGCAGCTTGGCAGTAGGAAATTCACCCCTCCACTTT.